What follows are 6 T cell receptor beta chains derived from one specimen sequenced in a study of cytomegalovirus exposure and HLA in healthy donors. PCR amplification relied on 60 Vbeta primers (plus 13 Jbeta primers). Sequencing was performed with immunoSEQ multiplex PCR; in TCRdb, only in-frame clones are kept and a portion is missing. The sample has hundreds of thousands of clones, almost 85% seen once. Source material: PBMCs. The receptors derive from a woman aged 35 to 49 in good health and CMV-seronegative.

This clone was observed once. The chain uses TRBV29-1 and TRBJ2-7; 8 bases fit TRBD1. CDR1 is SQVTM, CDR2 ANQGSEA, per germline. The J segment lost 4 bases and the V segment lost 1 base, leaving 12 bases of the junction unmatched. The CDR3 has 16 amino acids. The CDR3 sequence is CSVEARRGQATYEQYF. CDR3 coding DNA: TGCAGCGTTGAAGCCCGAAGGGGACAGGCTACATACGAGCAGTACTTC.

This chain joins TRBV15 and TRBJ1-1, with D perhaps TRBD1 (5 bases). V lost 4 bases to trimming and J lost 2 bases, with 17 bases between them. This CDR3 region has 16 residues. From germline, CDR1 is LNHNV and CDR2 YYDKDF (reference sequence). CDR3 in amino acids: CATSTPGRGGNTEAFF. The DNA for the CDR3 is TGTGCCACCAGCACCCCCGGGCGGGGGGGTAACACTGAAGCTTTCTTT.

V is TRBV7-2 and J is TRBJ1-6; 7 bases are a match to TRBD1. CDR1 is SGHTA and CDR2 is FQGNSA in the germline V gene. This CDR3 has 14 residues. J gave up 7 bases and V 5 bases, and 5 bases lay outside the gene matches. The CDR3 nucleotides read TGTGCCAGCAGCCCCCGACAGGGAAATTCACCCCTCCACTTT. The encoded protein is CASSPRQGNSPLHF.

V is TRBV2 and J is TRBJ2-2; 8 nucleotides line up with TRBD2. CDR3 length: 18 residues. Looked up from germline, CDR1 is SNHLY and CDR2 is FYNNEI. V shed 5 bases, J shed 8 bases, and the junction held 19 bases outside the gene matches. The CDR3 reads CASSFDGTSRLRWGELFF. The CDR3 DNA is TGTGCCAGCAGTTTTGATGGGACTAGTCGTTTGAGGTGGGGGGAGCTGTTTTTT.

In this sample, this clone turned up once. The chain links TRBV25-1 to TRBJ2-5, with D perhaps TRBD1 (5 bases). The CDR3 sequence is 13 residues long. Trimming removed 2 bases from V and 3 bases from J, with 7 bases in between. Germline V gene lookup returns CDR1 MGHDK and CDR2 SYGVNS. CDR3 region: CASSEHRKETQYF. The DNA for the CDR3 is TGTGCCAGCAGTGAACACAGGAAAGAGACCCAGTACTTC. The whole variable domain, remainder taken from reference TRBV25-1 and TRBJ2-5, is EADIYQTPRYLVIGTGKKITLECSQTMGHDKMYWYQQDPGMELHLIHYSYGVNSTEKGDLSSESTVSRIRTEHFPLTLESARPSHTSQYLCASSEHRKETQYFGPGTRLLVL.

CDR3 sequence: CASSRTEFEAFF. The CDR3 region has the DNA TGTGCCAGCAGCCGGACAGAGTTCGAAGCTTTCTTT. The J gene is TRBJ1-1, the V gene TRBV11-3; tentatively, D is TRBD1 (6 bases). The CDR3 is 12 amino acids. V gave up 5 bases and J gave up 8 bases, with 12 bases separating them. Germline assignment: CDR1 SGHNT and CDR2 YENEEA.